This TCR beta chain was sequenced for a study of molecular identifiers for immune sequencing clone quantification. Germline CDR1 and CDR2: SNHLY and FYNNEI. The J segment lost 5 bases and the V segment lost 6 bases, leaving 10 bases of the junction unmatched. This CDR3 region has 15 residues. This clonotype was observed many times. TCRdb reanalysed the PCR reads using MiXCR and keeps one entry per CDR3 protein. This sample carries 79,000 or so distinct CDR3 sequences, about 23% of them seen once, and the ten largest clones take 0.75% to 0.9%. Libraries of naive CD8 T cells were made from roughly 18,000 to 920,000 sorted cells. They used 10%, 30% or 50% RNA.

The V and J genes are TRBV2 and TRBJ2-3; 8 nucleotides align to TRBD1. Sequenced input: naive CD8+ T cells from blood, with Jurkat cell RNA spiked in. Subset: FACS-sorted CD8+CD4-CCR7+CD45RA+ naive T cells. The clonotype was recovered from a human donor in good health. Some libraries in this study had Jurkat cell RNA spiked in. The CDR3 reads CASRRGQGNQDTQYF. The CDR3 bases are TGTGCCAGCAGACGCGGACAGGGCAACCAAGATACGCAGTATTTT.